Shown below are 15 T cell receptor beta chains from a single sample sequenced in a study of cytomegalovirus exposure and HLA in healthy donors. PCR employed 60 Vbeta and 13 Jbeta primers. TCRdb's table, derived via immunoSEQ multiplex PCR, lists solely in-frame clones and lacks some. Among 150,000 to 170,000 clones listed, roughly 70% were seen once. Material: PBMCs. Every receptor here comes from a man aged 25 to 40 in good health and CMV-seronegative.

This chain connects TRBV5-1 to TRBJ2-3; 11 bases fit TRBD2. The CDR3 is made up of 18 amino acids. The trim removed 0 bases at V and 6 bases at J, leaving 12 bases unmatched. Per germline, CDR1 SGHRS and CDR2 YFSETQ. The CDR3 spells CASSLAGSGGVLSDTQYF. In DNA, the CDR3 is TGCGCCAGCAGCTTGGCAGGTAGCGGGGGGGTTTTGTCCGATACGCAGTATTTT.

V is TRBV6-1 and J is TRBJ2-1, with TRBD2 matching over 10 bases. Germline V lookup: CDR1 MNHNS, CDR2 SASEGT. V gave up 4 bases and J gave up 8 bases; unmatched junction bases: 11. The CDR3 totals 16 residues. CDR3 protein: CASSVFLGTSEDEQFF. The CDR3 DNA is TGTGCCAGCAGTGTGTTTCTCGGGACTAGCGAGGATGAGCAGTTCTTC.

This clone was detected a few times. The chain recombines TRBV15 with TRBJ2-6; D possibly corresponds to TRBD1 (6 bases). Per the germline V gene, CDR1 is LNHNV and CDR2 is YYDKDF (reference sequence). This CDR3 is 16 amino acids long. The V gene lost 6 bases and the J gene lost 4 bases, with 16 bases spanning the gap. The CDR3 bases are TGTGCCACCAGAGGGATCGGTGGGACAGGGGCCAACGTCCTGACTTTC. Its translation: CATRGIGGTGANVLTF.

The CDR3 loop reads CASSKTGGTGYTF. The CDR3 DNA reads as TGTGCCAGCAGTAAAACAGGGGGGACTGGCTACACCTTC. The chain joins TRBV25-1 to TRBJ1-2; 8 bases agree with TRBD1. After removal of 5 bases from V and 7 bases from J, the junction contained 6 bases not matched to a gene. Germline loops: CDR1 MGHDK, CDR2 SYGVNS. The CDR3 covers 13 residues.

This clone appeared a single time. The rearrangement links TRBV5-1 to TRBJ2-2; D perhaps matches TRBD1 (6 bases). This CDR3 has 15 amino acids. The germline V and J ends were trimmed by 3 bases and 4 bases, with 13 bases remaining between them. Per germline, CDR1 SGHRS and CDR2 YFSETQ. The CDR3 DNA follows: TGCGCCAGCAGCTCATCCACAGGGTCCACCGGGGAGCTGTTTTTT. Translating it yields CASSSSTGSTGELFF.

The chain recombines TRBV29-1 with TRBJ2-5; 10 bases align to TRBD1. There are 12 residues in the CDR3. The germline gives CDR1 SQVTM, CDR2 ANQGSEA. Trimming cost V 8 bases and J 5 bases; bases outside gene matches: 5. The CDR3 sequence is CSIRTGGETQYF. CDR3 DNA sequence: TGCAGCATTAGGACAGGGGGGGAGACCCAGTACTTC.

V gene TRBV6-1 combines with J gene TRBJ1-6, with D maybe TRBD1 (5 bases). The CDR3 is made up of 15 amino acids. Germline V lookup: CDR1 MNHNS, CDR2 SASEGT. V lost 7 bases, J lost 0 bases, and 10 bases lay in between. The CDR3, as DNA: TGTGCCAGCAAACAGGCGAGCTCCTATAATTCACCCCTCCACTTT. Its protein is CASKQASSYNSPLHF.

Written as DNA, the CDR3 is TGCGCCAGCAGCCAAGACCACAGGGTTCCAAACTATGGCTACACCTTC. Residues: CASSQDHRVPNYGYTF. This rearrangement joins TRBV4-3 to TRBJ1-2; D is perhaps TRBD1 (6 bases). V was pared by 0 bases and J by 2 bases, with 13 bases between. CDR1 and CDR2 (germline): LGHNA, YSLEER. The CDR3 contains 16 residues.

The chain carries TRBV28 and TRBJ2-7; 7 nucleotides agree with TRBD1. This CDR3 has 15 amino acids. Germline CDR1 MDHEN, CDR2 SYDVKM. The trim removed 6 bases at V and 3 bases at J, leaving 11 bases unmatched. The CDR3 DNA sequence: TGTGCCAGCAGCTCCATCGGACAGGCTAACTACGAGCAGTACTTC. Translation gives CASSSIGQANYEQYF.

The chain couples TRBV27 to TRBJ2-7, with 9 bases lining up with TRBD1. Germline V gene sequence: CDR1 MNHEY, CDR2 SMNVEV (reference sequence). The CDR3 covers 14 residues. The trim removed 6 bases at V and 2 bases at J, leaving 5 bases unmatched. As DNA, the CDR3 is TGTGCCAGCAGGGCCGGGACAGGGACCTACGAGCAGTACTTC. Residues: CASRAGTGTYEQYF.

This chain uses TRBV2 with TRBJ1-5, with 7 positions matching TRBD1. The CDR3 sequence is 15 residues long. From germline, CDR1 is SNHLY and CDR2 FYNNEI. Germline trimming cut 6 bases from V and 3 bases from J; bases unmatched to any gene: 8. Here the CDR3 DNA reads TGTGCCAGCAGCCAACGACAGGGAGTCAATCAGCCCCAGCATTTT. Protein: CASSQRQGVNQPQHF.

The chain couples TRBV13 to TRBJ2-2, with 7 bases identical to TRBD1. Germline CDR1 is PRHDT and CDR2 is FYEKMQ (reference sequence). V shed 4 bases and J 1 base; nucleotides not matched to a gene: 3. The CDR3 has 15 residues. CDR3 bases: TGTGCCAGCAGCTCGCGGACAGGGAACACCGGGGAGCTGTTTTTT. Protein product: CASSSRTGNTGELFF.

The gene calls are TRBV5-6 and TRBJ1-2; the match to TRBD1 covers 7 bases. Germline CDR1 reads SGHDT; CDR2 reads YYEEEE. There are 14 residues in the CDR3. V was clipped by 6 bases and J by 4 bases; unmatched bases: 9. CDR3 bases: TGTGCCAGCAACGCCGGGACAGCGATCTATGGCTACACCTTC. This sequence encodes CASNAGTAIYGYTF.

The CDR3 coding sequence is TGTGCCAGCAGGAGGGCGGGGGCGTACGAGCAGTACTTC. This translates into CASRRAGAYEQYF. The V gene is TRBV11-1, the J gene TRBJ2-7; TRBD2 might be the D (7 bases). This CDR3 has 13 residues. Germline assignment: CDR1 SGHAT and CDR2 FQDESV (reference sequence). Trimming shortened V by 6 bases and J by 4 bases, and 13 bases separated the two germline ends. Together with reference TRBV11-1 and TRBJ2-7, the CDR3 gives the full variable domain: EAEVAQSPRYKITEKSQAVAFWCDPISGHATLYWYRQILGQGPELLVQFQDESVVDDSQLPKDRFSAERLKGVDSTLKIQPAELGDSAMYLCASRRAGAYEQYFGPGTRLTVT.

On this clone: Different DNA sequences within this sample yield the same CDR3. V usage is TRBV6-5 and J usage is TRBJ2-7; a possible D gene is TRBD1 (5 bases). The CDR3 has 14 residues. V was trimmed by 2 bases and J by 0 bases, leaving 8 bases between them. In germline, CDR1 is MNHEY, CDR2 SVGAGI. The DNA of the CDR3 is TGTGCCAGCAGTTACGGGCAGGGCTCCTACGAGCAGTACTTC. As protein: CASSYGQGSYEQYF.